These T cell receptor beta chains were read from a single sample in a study of shared clonotypes between healthy human individuals. Using immunoSEQ multiplex PCR, the repertoire was profiled, and TCRdb retains in-frame clones only, with some absent. The sample lists 950,000 to 1,100,000 clones; roughly 80% were seen once. Sequencing was carried out using memory CD4+ T cells sorted from blood. These receptor sequences come from a man between 18 and 29 years old in good health. Each CDR3 is given with its conserved first and last residue. Fields, in order: clone size, D gene, V gene, J gene, CDR3 protein, CDR3 DNA. A D gene is named only where the DNA matches it firmly. Expanded clones are given a class, and other clones once, few, many or no size at all.

abundance: once; d_gene: TRBD2; v_gene: TRBV4-1; j_gene: TRBJ2-7; CDR3aa: CASSQDRASGSYEQYF; CDR3nt: TGCGCCAGCAGCCAAGATAGAGCTAGCGGGAGCTACGAGCAGTACTTC
abundance: -; d_gene: -; v_gene: TRBV11-2; j_gene: TRBJ1-1; CDR3aa: CASSFGGSEAFF; CDR3nt: TGTGCCAGCAGCTTTGGAGGGAGTGAAGCTTTCTTT
abundance: -; d_gene: TRBD1; v_gene: TRBV7-9; j_gene: TRBJ1-2; CDR3aa: CASSPPRDRVSYGYTF; CDR3nt: TGTGCCAGCAGCCCCCCCAGGGACAGAGTCTCCTATGGCTACACCTTC
abundance: -; d_gene: -; v_gene: TRBV29-1; j_gene: TRBJ2-7; CDR3aa: CSVEDRGEQYF; CDR3nt: TGCAGCGTTGAAGATAGAGGGGAGCAGTACTTC
abundance: -; d_gene: -; v_gene: TRBV27; j_gene: TRBJ2-1; CDR3aa: CASSRAGLYEQFF; CDR3nt: TGTGCCAGCAGCAGGGCCGGCCTCTATGAGCAGTTCTTC
abundance: -; d_gene: TRBD1; v_gene: TRBV7-6; j_gene: TRBJ1-2; CDR3aa: CASSSPGQGYGYTF; CDR3nt: TGTGCCAGCAGCTCACCGGGACAGGGGTATGGCTACACCTTC
abundance: -; d_gene: -; v_gene: TRBV7-2; j_gene: TRBJ2-5; CDR3aa: CASSRWDGQETQYF; CDR3nt: TGTGCCAGCAGCCGCTGGGACGGCCAAGAGACCCAGTACTTC
abundance: once; d_gene: -; v_gene: TRBV6-8; j_gene: TRBJ1-5; CDR3aa: CASNPRQRNQPQHF; CDR3nt: TGTGCCAGCAACCCGAGACAGCGCAATCAGCCCCAGCATTTT
abundance: -; d_gene: -; v_gene: TRBV18; j_gene: TRBJ1-6; CDR3aa: CASSSLTTEPLHF; CDR3nt: TGTGCCAGCTCATCGTTGACGACAGAACCCCTCCACTTT
abundance: once; d_gene: TRBD1; v_gene: TRBV11-2; j_gene: TRBJ2-3; CDR3aa: CASSLGTGTLIRQQYF; CDR3nt: TGTGCCAGCAGCCTCGGGACAGGAACCCTGATAAGACAGCAGTATTTT
abundance: -; d_gene: -; v_gene: TRBV10-2; j_gene: TRBJ2-2; CDR3aa: CASSGDLRELFF; CDR3nt: TGCGCCAGCAGTGGTGACTTACGGGAGCTGTTTTTT
abundance: -; d_gene: -; v_gene: TRBV5-8; j_gene: TRBJ1-5; CDR3aa: CASSFFGQPQHF; CDR3nt: TGTGCCAGCAGCTTTTTTGGTCAGCCCCAGCATTTT
abundance: -; d_gene: TRBD1; v_gene: TRBV11-2; j_gene: TRBJ1-2; CDR3aa: CASSPGTANGYTF; CDR3nt: TGTGCCAGCAGCCCTGGGACAGCAAATGGCTACACCTTC
abundance: -; d_gene: TRBD2; v_gene: TRBV7-6; j_gene: TRBJ2-7; CDR3aa: CASSPDRTRGSYEQYF; CDR3nt: TGTGCCAGCAGCCCGGATCGGACTAGGGGCTCCTACGAGCAGTACTTC
abundance: -; d_gene: -; v_gene: TRBV2; j_gene: TRBJ2-2; CDR3aa: CASRTEVNTGELFF; CDR3nt: TGTGCCAGCAGGACAGAAGTGAACACCGGGGAGCTGTTTTTT
abundance: -; d_gene: -; v_gene: TRBV5-1; j_gene: TRBJ2-2; CDR3aa: CASSPNPGGTGELFF; CDR3nt: TGCGCCAGCAGCCCAAACCCCGGGGGCACCGGGGAGCTGTTTTTT
abundance: -; d_gene: -; v_gene: TRBV30; j_gene: TRBJ1-2; CDR3aa: CAWSVRRGNNYGYTF; CDR3nt: TGTGCCTGGAGTGTACGCCGGGGGAATAACTATGGCTACACCTTC
abundance: few; d_gene: TRBD1; v_gene: TRBV29-1; j_gene: TRBJ2-3; CDR3aa: CSGRQGRDTQYF; CDR3nt: TGCAGCGGCCGACAGGGCCGGGATACGCAGTATTTT
abundance: -; d_gene: -; v_gene: TRBV6-1; j_gene: TRBJ1-3; CDR3aa: CASSEDRLRNTIYF; CDR3nt: TGTGCCAGCAGTGAGGACCGATTACGAAACACCATATATTTT
abundance: -; d_gene: TRBD2; v_gene: TRBV11-2; j_gene: TRBJ2-1; CDR3aa: CASSSSGRAGNEQFF; CDR3nt: TGTGCCAGCAGCTCAAGCGGGAGGGCCGGAAATGAGCAGTTCTTC
abundance: -; d_gene: -; v_gene: TRBV7-9; j_gene: TRBJ1-1; CDR3aa: CASTISRGVGNTEAFF; CDR3nt: TGTGCCAGCACCATTAGCCGGGGGGTAGGGAACACTGAAGCTTTCTTT
abundance: -; d_gene: -; v_gene: TRBV30; j_gene: TRBJ1-4; CDR3aa: CAWSVARWGEKLFF; CDR3nt: TGTGCCTGGAGTGTAGCCCGGTGGGGAGAAAAACTGTTTTTT
abundance: few; d_gene: -; v_gene: TRBV19; j_gene: TRBJ2-5; CDR3aa: CASSREETQYF; CDR3nt: TGTGCCAGTAGTAGGGAAGAGACCCAGTACTTC
abundance: once; d_gene: -; v_gene: TRBV19; j_gene: TRBJ2-2; CDR3aa: CASSIGFRTPNTGELFF; CDR3nt: TGTGCCAGTAGTATTGGGTTTAGGACACCGAACACCGGGGAGCTGTTTTTT